The 17 T cell receptor beta chains given below trace back to one sample, sequenced in a study of response to subunit inactivated influenza vaccine. MiXCR, run by TCRdb on the RT-PCR reads, gives a single entry per CDR3 protein. The sample gives about 780,000 distinct CDR3 sequences, 18% of which show up once; about a tenth is in the top ten. The sequencing here drew on PBMCs from blood, taken approximately 5 days after vaccination. The receptors stem from a man in his fifties who received an inactivated influenza vaccine.

This clonotype appeared a few times. The V call is TRBV20-1, the J call TRBJ2-5, with 14 bases identical to TRBD2. The CDR3 loop spans 15 amino acids. V gave up 3 bases and J gave up 5 bases; unmatched junction bases: 5. CDR1 is DFQATT and CDR2 is SNEGSKA in the germline V gene (reference sequence). The CDR3 is CSARAGTSGGETQYF. The CDR3 DNA follows: TGCAGTGCTAGGGCCGGGACTAGCGGGGGCGAGACCCAGTACTTC.

The J gene is TRBJ1-1, the V gene TRBV4-1, with D perhaps TRBD1 (5 bases). The V end was cut by 3 bases, the J end by 3 bases, with 11 bases between. There are 14 residues in the CDR3. CDR1 and CDR2 (germline): MGHRA, YSYEKL. The CDR3 sequence: CASSHRWGDTEAFF. The CDR3 DNA follows: TGCGCCAGCAGCCATCGTTGGGGGGACACTGAAGCTTTCTTT.

Many counts were recorded for this clonotype. The rearrangement joins TRBV11-2 to TRBJ2-7; TRBD2 is a possible D gene (6 bases). The CDR3 loop spans 14 amino acids. V was pared by 1 base and J by 3 bases, with 10 bases between. Germline CDR1 is SGHAT and CDR2 is FQNNGV. CDR3: CASSLARGLYEQYF. The CDR3 DNA is TGTGCCAGCAGCTTAGCCCGGGGACTCTACGAGCAGTACTTC. Drawing the rest from reference TRBV11-2 and TRBJ2-7, the complete variable domain is EAGVAQSPRYKIIEKRQSVAFWCNPISGHATLYWYQQILGQGPKLLIQFQNNGVVDDSQLPKDRFSAERLKGVDSTLKIQPAKLEDSAVYLCASSLARGLYEQYFGPGTRLTVT.

The chain is built from TRBV3-1 and TRBJ1-2; TRBD1 agrees at 9 bases. The CDR3 is made up of 13 amino acids. Germline CDR1 LGHDT, CDR2 YNNKEL (reference sequence). Germline trimming cut 5 bases from V and 7 bases from J; bases unmatched to any gene: 5. CDR3 protein: CASSTGTGTGYTF. The DNA for the CDR3 is TGTGCCAGCAGCACCGGGACAGGGACTGGCTACACCTTC.

This clonotype was found a few times. The chain uses TRBV7-6 and TRBJ2-5; no firm D call. V was clipped by 5 bases and J by 2 bases, with 12 bases between them. In germline, CDR1 is SGHVS, CDR2 FNYEAQ. The CDR3 loop spans 14 amino acids. CDR3 amino acids: CASSAYISQETQYF. The CDR3 DNA sequence: TGTGCCAGCAGCGCCTACATCTCTCAAGAGACCCAGTACTTC.

This clonotype has a handful of counts. J is TRBJ1-1 and V is TRBV5-1; 9 nucleotides match TRBD1. CDR1 is SGHRS and CDR2 is YFSETQ in the germline V gene. The CDR3 has 15 residues. V shed 4 bases and J 4 bases; nucleotides not matched to a gene: 8. The CDR3 here is CASSPGGTGSTEAFF. CDR3 coding DNA: TGCGCCAGCAGCCCCGGAGGGACAGGGTCCACTGAAGCTTTCTTT.

The rearrangement links TRBV29-1 to TRBJ1-3, with D maybe TRBD1 (5 bases). The CDR3 runs 11 residues. Looked up from germline, CDR1 is SQVTM and CDR2 is ANQGSEA. V was pared by 8 bases and J by 4 bases, with 9 bases between. CDR3 amino acids: CSMGLGNTIYF. CDR3 nucleotide sequence: TGCAGCATGGGACTCGGAAACACCATATATTTT.

The gene calls are TRBV19 and TRBJ1-1; the D is unclear. V was trimmed by 4 bases and J by 0 bases, leaving 9 bases between them. The V gene's germline CDR1 is LNHDA and CDR2 SQIVND (reference sequence). The CDR3 length is 14 residues. The CDR3 DNA reads as TGTGCCAGTAGTAGGGAAGGCATGAACACTGAAGCTTTCTTT. Its translation: CASSREGMNTEAFF.

This clonotype was seen repeatedly, ten times or more. This sequence joins TRBV12-3 or TRBV12-4 and TRBJ2-3, with D tentatively TRBD2 (6 bases). The V and J ends lost 3 bases and 1 base respectively, with 11 bases between them. The CDR3 runs to 15 residues. The DNA for the CDR3 is TGTGCCAGCAGTTTTAGAACGGGGGGCACAGATACGCAGTATTTT. It encodes CASSFRTGGTDTQYF.

This chain uses TRBV5-5 with TRBJ2-3, with 9 nucleotides matching TRBD2. J gave up 4 bases and V 4 bases, and 10 bases lay outside the gene matches. The CDR3 is 16 amino acids. Germline CDR1 is SGHKS and CDR2 is YYEKEE (reference sequence). CDR3 coding DNA: TGTGCCAGCAGCGTAAATAGCGGGAGTCGCGCAGATACGCAGTATTTT. Amino acids: CASSVNSGSRADTQYF.

DNA of the CDR3: TGTGCCAGCAGTTTTCCGGGCATACCGGGACTACAGTACTTC. Protein sequence: CASSFPGIPGLQYF. The chain couples TRBV12-3 or TRBV12-4 to TRBJ2-5; the match to TRBD2 covers 7 bases. The length of the CDR3 is 14 residues. The V segment lost 3 bases and the J segment 11 bases; nucleotides outside the gene matches: 12.

V gene TRBV3-1 combines with J gene TRBJ2-5; TRBD2 matches 9 bases. Germline CDR1 LGHDT, CDR2 YNNKEL (reference sequence). Trimming took 1 base from V and 4 from J; bases not matched to a gene: 16. The CDR3 covers 19 residues. For the CDR3, the DNA is TGTGCCAGCAGCCAAGTCTTGGTAAAGCGGGGGGCCAGGGGAGAGACCCAGTACTTC. Its protein is CASSQVLVKRGARGETQYF.

This rearrangement joins TRBV9 to TRBJ2-1; 8 bases match TRBD2. J lost 7 bases, V lost 0 bases, and 3 bases had no gene match. The CDR3 has 14 residues. In germline, CDR1 is SGDLS, CDR2 YYNGEE. The CDR3 region has the DNA TGTGCCAGCAGCGTAGTCCCTAGCGGGAATGAGCAGTTCTTC. Translation gives CASSVVPSGNEQFF.

This clonotype was detected a few times. J is TRBJ1-1 and V is TRBV20-1, with D maybe TRBD1 (5 bases). Trimming shortened V by 5 bases and J by 11 bases, and 30 bases separated the two germline ends. Germline V gene lookup returns CDR1 DFQATT and CDR2 SNEGSKA (reference sequence). The CDR3 is 16 residues long. The CDR3 spells CSARSSLRQSPWRAFF. CDR3 bases: TGCAGTGCTCGATCGTCCCTTAGACAGTCTCCCTGGCGGGCTTTCTTT.

The chain is built from TRBV7-8 and TRBJ2-1; TRBD1 is a possible D gene (5 bases). The CDR3 runs to 12 residues. The germline CDR1 and CDR2 sequences are SGHVS and FQNEAQ. Trimming left V 8 bases short and J 6 bases short, with 11 bases between. The CDR3 DNA reads as TGTGCCAGCCGAAGACAGACCAATGAGCAGTTCTTC. Its protein product is CASRRQTNEQFF.

Written as DNA, the CDR3 is TGTGCCAGCAGTTTACGCGGTAGCGGGAGAGAGCAGTACTTC. This encodes CASSLRGSGREQYF. The chain recombines TRBV12-3 or TRBV12-4 with TRBJ2-7; 9 bases fit TRBD2. CDR3 length: 14 amino acids. The V and J ends lost 2 bases and 7 bases, in that order; junction bases with no gene match: 6.

This clonotype showed up just a few times. The chain couples TRBV19 to TRBJ2-2; possible D gene TRBD2, 6 bases. Between the trimmed V and J ends, which lost 4 bases and 5 bases, there was a span of 14 bases. Germline CDR1 reads LNHDA; CDR2 reads SQIVND (reference sequence). CDR3 length: 15 amino acids. The CDR3 reads CASSTAGGSTGELFF. In nucleotides, the CDR3 is TGTGCCAGTAGTACCGCTGGGGGGAGTACCGGGGAGCTGTTTTTT.